This T cell receptor (beta chain) came from a study of control samples from healthy donors and cancer patients. Clones were read by immunoSEQ multiplex PCR, and TCRdb kept only the in-frame ones, dropping some. This sample has about 150,000 clones, with over 90% found just once. The TCR sequence derives from a man in his forties or fifties in good health. Sequencing used blood.

CDR3 residues: CASSLGLAGAGETQYF. The CDR3 bases are TGCGCCAGCAGCCTGGGACTAGCGGGAGCGGGAGAGACCCAGTACTTC. The chain links TRBV5-1 to TRBJ2-5; the match to TRBD2 covers 14 bases. CDR3 length equals 16 residues. CDR1 is SGHRS, CDR2 YFSETQ, per germline. V dropped 4 bases and J dropped 4; count of bases not matched to a gene: 6.